Listed here are 26 T cell receptor beta chains from one sample, sequenced in a study of cytomegalovirus exposure and HLA in healthy donors. PCR employed 60 Vbeta and 13 Jbeta primers. Here immunoSEQ multiplex PCR was the method, and the copy in TCRdb shows in-frame clones only, minus some. The sample shows some 140,000 clones, about four fifths of them seen only once. The material sequenced was PBMCs. These receptors all come from a young man in good health and CMV-seronegative.

The V gene is TRBV10-3, the J gene TRBJ1-1, with D possibly TRBD1 on 6 matching bases. The CDR3 sequence is 14 residues long. The V gene's germline CDR1 is ENHRY and CDR2 SYGVKD. The germline V and J ends were trimmed by 5 bases and 2 bases, with 12 bases remaining between them. This chain's CDR3 is CAISSWGGNTEAFF. Here the CDR3 DNA reads TGTGCCATCAGTAGTTGGGGGGGCAACACTGAAGCTTTCTTT.

This rearrangement joins TRBV28 to TRBJ1-5; the D gene is possibly TRBD1 (5 bases). The CDR3 spans 15 residues. In germline, CDR1 is MDHEN, CDR2 SYDVKM. Deletions cut 7 bases from V and 0 bases from J, with 13 bases between. In nucleotides, the CDR3 is TGTGCCAGCAACTTTCAGGGAACTAGCAATCAGCCCCAGCATTTT. This encodes CASNFQGTSNQPQHF.

The chain is built from TRBV2 and TRBJ2-1, with D tentatively TRBD2 (6 bases). Germline V gives CDR1 SNHLY, CDR2 FYNNEI. The CDR3 is 18 amino acids. Trimming removed 8 bases from V and 3 bases from J, with 26 bases in between. The chain's CDR3 is CASPRSGLRAPDYNEQFF. CDR3 nucleotide sequence: TGTGCCAGCCCCCGCTCTGGACTACGAGCGCCAGACTACAATGAGCAGTTCTTC.

The chain couples TRBV7-9 to TRBJ2-3; D might be TRBD2 (5 bases). The germline gives CDR1 SEHNR, CDR2 FQNEAQ (reference sequence). The length of the CDR3 is 14 residues. V dropped 6 bases and J dropped 4 bases, with 14 bases sitting between them. The DNA of the CDR3 is TGTGCCAGCAGTTACCTCACTAGGGCAGATACGCAGTATTTT. Its translation is CASSYLTRADTQYF.

V is TRBV5-1 and J is TRBJ2-7; the D gene is possibly TRBD1 (6 bases). V lost 7 bases and J lost 1, with 15 bases in between. Germline V lookup: CDR1 SGHRS, CDR2 YFSETQ. This CDR3 comprises 14 residues. The CDR3 nucleotides read TGCGCCAGCCGAGCCGGGACACCTTCCTACGAGCAGTACTTC. It codes for CASRAGTPSYEQYF.

This clone occurred once. J is TRBJ2-1 and V is TRBV27; TRBD2 matches 12 bases. Germline V gene data show CDR1 as MNHEY and CDR2 as SMNVEV (reference sequence). The CDR3 has 16 amino acids. V shed 5 bases, J shed 5 bases, and the junction held 7 bases outside the gene matches. The CDR3 DNA is TGTGCCAGCAGTCCCCGACTAGCGGGAGCCCACAATGAGCAGTTCTTC. It encodes CASSPRLAGAHNEQFF.

The rearrangement uses TRBV19 and TRBJ2-3; D may be TRBD2 (6 bases). CDR1 is LNHDA and CDR2 is SQIVND in the germline V gene (reference sequence). Trimming took off 3 bases at V and 1 base at J, with 17 bases between the two ends. This CDR3 region has 17 residues. The CDR3 is CASSMRPLAPRTDTQYF. The DNA of the CDR3 is TGTGCCAGTAGTATGAGGCCTCTAGCGCCCCGCACAGATACGCAGTATTTT.

This clone was seen only once. The V and J genes are TRBV18 and TRBJ2-3, with a tentative D call TRBD2 (6 bases). The CDR3 has 14 amino acids. In germline, CDR1 is KGHSH, CDR2 LQKENI. Trimming left V 5 bases short and J 5 bases short, with 14 bases between. The CDR3 spells CASSSWTGEDTQYF. The CDR3, as DNA: TGTGCCAGCTCATCTTGGACGGGGGAAGATACGCAGTATTTT.

The chain combines TRBV6-5 with TRBJ2-7; possibly TRBD1 for D (6 bases). The CDR3 loop spans 15 amino acids. Germline lookup yields CDR1 MNHEY and CDR2 SVGAGI. V dropped 0 bases and J dropped 3 bases, with 12 bases sitting between them. CDR3 protein: CASSYSPGDLYEQYF. The CDR3, as DNA: TGTGCCAGCAGTTACTCCCCAGGGGACCTCTACGAGCAGTACTTC.

V and J are TRBV27 and TRBJ2-3; 8 positions agree with TRBD1. Trimming took 5 bases from V and 7 from J; bases not matched to a gene: 14. CDR1 is MNHEY, CDR2 SMNVEV, per germline (reference sequence). The CDR3 runs 16 residues. This chain's CDR3 is CASSRFEQGGPNTQYF. The DNA of the CDR3 is TGTGCCAGCAGTAGGTTTGAACAGGGGGGCCCCAATACGCAGTATTTT.

The V and J genes are TRBV5-1 and TRBJ2-2; the match to TRBD2 covers 10 bases. This CDR3 spans 15 amino acids. Germline trimming cut 5 bases from V and 6 bases from J; bases unmatched to any gene: 7. CDR1 and CDR2 from the germline V gene are SGHRS and YFSETQ. The chain's CDR3 is CASRYTSGAAGELFF. The CDR3 DNA reads as TGCGCCAGCAGGTACACTAGCGGGGCGGCCGGGGAGCTGTTTTTT.

V gene TRBV19 combines with J gene TRBJ1-5; D gene unclear. Germline V lookup: CDR1 LNHDA, CDR2 SQIVND (reference sequence). The CDR3 is made up of 16 amino acids. Between the trimmed V and J ends, which lost 0 bases and 5 bases, there was a span of 14 bases. CDR3 in amino acids: CASSIDPGVHYQPQHF. The CDR3 bases are TGTGCCAGTAGTATAGATCCCGGAGTTCACTATCAGCCCCAGCATTTT.

The V call is TRBV6-1, the J call TRBJ2-5; 8 nucleotides agree with TRBD2. The ends lost 4 bases at V and 4 bases at J; junction bases unmatched: 2. The CDR3 has 13 amino acids. The V gene's germline CDR1 is MNHNS and CDR2 SASEGT. CDR3 in DNA: TGTGCCAGCAGTGGAGGACTAGCAGAGACCCAGTACTTC. Its protein is CASSGGLAETQYF.

The chain carries TRBV11-2 and TRBJ2-7, with TRBD2 matching over 8 bases. The CDR3 consists of 17 residues. Germline lookup yields CDR1 SGHAT and CDR2 FQNNGV. With 2 bases clipped from V and 9 bases from J, the junction kept 18 bases outside the gene matches. The CDR3 sequence is CASSLTRGGSPPSRQYF. The CDR3 region has the DNA TGTGCCAGCAGCTTAACTCGGGGGGGCTCCCCCCCAAGTCGGCAGTACTTC.

The rearrangement uses TRBV13 and TRBJ2-7, with D tentatively TRBD1 (6 bases). The CDR3 is 16 amino acids. Germline V gene sequence: CDR1 PRHDT, CDR2 FYEKMQ (reference sequence). V lost 3 bases and J 4 bases, leaving 19 bases between the germline ends. CDR3 sequence reads: CASSFRGRGHNYEQYF. The DNA for the CDR3 is TGTGCCAGCAGCTTTAGGGGCAGGGGACACAATTACGAGCAGTACTTC.

The chain couples TRBV28 to TRBJ2-5; 9 positions agree with TRBD1. The V and J ends lost 7 bases and 5 bases, in that order; junction bases with no gene match: 14. CDR3 length: 16 amino acids. Germline assignment: CDR1 MDHEN and CDR2 SYDVKM. In DNA, the CDR3 is TGTGCCAGCACTTCCCCTCGGGACAGGGAATTCGAGACCCAGTACTTC. Its translation is CASTSPRDREFETQYF.

The V and J genes are TRBV5-4 and TRBJ2-7; 7 nucleotides match TRBD2. Unmatched junction bases numbered 6, after V lost 0 bases and J lost 3 bases. The germline CDR1 and CDR2 sequences are SGHNT and YYREEE (reference sequence). This CDR3 contains 15 residues. CDR3 sequence reads: CASSLGGGRVYEQYF. Written as DNA, the CDR3 is TGTGCCAGCAGCTTGGGCGGCGGGAGAGTCTACGAGCAGTACTTC.

This chain links TRBV5-4 with TRBJ2-1; 11 bases align to TRBD2. CDR1 and CDR2 from the germline V gene are SGHNT and YYREEE (reference sequence). CDR3 length: 17 amino acids. The V segment lost 4 bases and the J segment 1 base; nucleotides outside the gene matches: 7. The CDR3 DNA reads as TGTGCCAGCAGCCAAGCGACTAGCGGGATTTCCTACAATGAGCAGTTCTTC. This translates into CASSQATSGISYNEQFF.

The gene calls are TRBV30 and TRBJ1-2; no clear D. The CDR3 has 13 residues. Germline lookup yields CDR1 GTSNPN and CDR2 SVGIG (reference sequence). V was trimmed by 2 bases and J by 5 bases, leaving 12 bases between them. CDR3 sequence reads: CAWSPLGVYGYTF. The CDR3, as DNA: TGTGCCTGGAGTCCCTTAGGAGTTTATGGCTACACCTTC.

V is TRBV11-2 and J is TRBJ2-7, with 7 bases that match TRBD2. The CDR3 extends over 11 amino acids. Germline lookup yields CDR1 SGHAT and CDR2 FQNNGV. Losses at the gene ends were 5 bases for V and 7 bases for J; bases not matched to a gene: 2. The CDR3 DNA reads as TGTGCCAGCAGCCGGGGAGGGGAGCAGTACTTC. Translation gives CASSRGGEQYF.

This clone showed up just once. The chain is built from TRBV5-6 and TRBJ2-1, with 10 bases identical to TRBD2. Germline V gene lookup returns CDR1 SGHDT and CDR2 YYEEEE. V shed 4 bases and J 6 bases; nucleotides not matched to a gene: 10. CDR3 length: 16 residues. For the CDR3, the DNA is TGTGCCAGCAGCATAGCGGGGACTAGCGACCTCAATGAGCAGTTCTTC. Translation gives CASSIAGTSDLNEQFF.

J is TRBJ1-2 and V is TRBV13, with 8 bases aligning to TRBD1. The CDR3 is 14 amino acids. Germline V gives CDR1 PRHDT, CDR2 FYEKMQ (reference sequence). V lost 1 base, J lost 4 bases, and 2 bases stayed unmatched. DNA for the CDR3: TGTGCCAGCAGCTTAGAAGACAGGGGCTATGGCTACACCTTC. It translates to CASSLEDRGYGYTF. The variable domain in full, completed from reference TRBV13 and TRBJ1-2, reads AAGVIQSPRHLIKEKRETATLKCYPIPRHDTVYWYQQGPGQDPQFLISFYEKMQSDKGSIPDRFSAQQFSDYHSELNMSSLELGDSALYFCASSLEDRGYGYTFGSGTRLTVV.

This clone has only one observation. The rearrangement joins TRBV28 to TRBJ2-1, with D possibly TRBD2 on 5 matching bases. CDR3 length equals 18 residues. Germline V gene lookup returns CDR1 MDHEN and CDR2 SYDVKM. Trimming left V 8 bases short and J 10 bases short, with 33 bases between. The CDR3 region has the DNA TGTGCCAGCCGCTACTTGCATCCTAGCAGCGAGCTGATGGGGGAGCAGTTCTTC. This codes for CASRYLHPSSELMGEQFF.

The rearrangement joins TRBV7-3 to TRBJ2-1; 11 bases align to TRBD2. CDR3 length: 15 amino acids. The germline gives CDR1 SGHTA, CDR2 FQGTGA. V shed 5 bases and J 2 bases; nucleotides not matched to a gene: 2. The CDR3 is CASSIAGGPYNEQFF. As DNA, the CDR3 is TGTGCCAGCAGCATAGCGGGAGGGCCCTACAATGAGCAGTTCTTC.

The chain employs TRBV7-2 and TRBJ1-5, with D tentatively TRBD1 (6 bases). The germline V gene has CDR1 SGHTA and CDR2 FQGNSA. The V and J ends lost 5 bases and 7 bases respectively, with 12 bases between them. The length of the CDR3 is 13 residues. CDR3 in amino acids: CASSTRGAQPQHF. As DNA, the CDR3 is TGTGCCAGCAGCACCCGGGGGGCCCAGCCCCAGCATTTT. The entire variable domain, with the rest obtained from reference TRBV7-2 and TRBJ1-5, is as follows: GAGVSQSPSNKVTEKGKDVELRCDPISGHTALYWYRQSLGQGLEFLIYFQGNSAPDKSGLPSDRFSAERTGGSVSTLTIQRTQQEDSAVYLCASSTRGAQPQHFGDGTRLSIL.

This chain uses TRBV9 with TRBJ2-5; tentative D call: TRBD1 (5 bases). The germline gives CDR1 SGDLS, CDR2 YYNGEE. V was shortened by 0 bases and J by 2 bases, with 5 bases between the two germline ends. This CDR3 is 13 amino acids long. In DNA form, the CDR3 reads TGTGCCAGCAGCGTAGGACAGCAAGAGACCCAGTACTTC. Encoded protein: CASSVGQQETQYF.